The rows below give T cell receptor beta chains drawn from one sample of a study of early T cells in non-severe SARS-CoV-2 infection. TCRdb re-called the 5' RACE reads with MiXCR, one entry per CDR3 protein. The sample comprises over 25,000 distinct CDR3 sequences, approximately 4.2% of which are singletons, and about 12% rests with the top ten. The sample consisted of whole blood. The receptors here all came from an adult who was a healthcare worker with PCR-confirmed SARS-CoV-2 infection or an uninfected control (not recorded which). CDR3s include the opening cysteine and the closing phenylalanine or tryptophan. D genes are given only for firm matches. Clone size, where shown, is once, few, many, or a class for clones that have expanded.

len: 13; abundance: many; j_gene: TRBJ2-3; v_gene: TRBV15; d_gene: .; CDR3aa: CATLGSNTDTQYF; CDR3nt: TGTGCCACCCTCGGATCGAACACAGATACGCAGTATTTT
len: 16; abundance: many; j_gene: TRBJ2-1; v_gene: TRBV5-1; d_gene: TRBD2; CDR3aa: CASSLLAGGSYNEQFF; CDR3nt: TGCGCCAGCAGCTTACTAGCGGGAGGATCCTACAATGAGCAGTTCTTC
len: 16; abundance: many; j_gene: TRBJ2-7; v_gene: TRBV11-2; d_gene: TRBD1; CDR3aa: CASSLGGTGSPYEQYF; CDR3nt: TGTGCCAGCAGCTTAGGAGGGACAGGGTCACCCTACGAGCAGTACTTC
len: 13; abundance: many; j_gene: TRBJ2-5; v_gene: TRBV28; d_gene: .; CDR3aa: CASRPEEQETQYF; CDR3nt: TGTGCCAGCAGGCCAGAGGAACAAGAGACCCAGTACTTC
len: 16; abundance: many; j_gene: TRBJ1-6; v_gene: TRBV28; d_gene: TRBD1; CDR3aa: CASSSDRSSYNSPLHF; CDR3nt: TGTGCCAGCAGTTCGGACAGGAGCTCCTATAATTCACCCCTCCACTTT
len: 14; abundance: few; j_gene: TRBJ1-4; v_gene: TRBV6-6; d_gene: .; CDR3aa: CASSRVATNEKLFF; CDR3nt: TGTGCCAGCAGTAGGGTTGCAACTAATGAAAAACTGTTTTTT
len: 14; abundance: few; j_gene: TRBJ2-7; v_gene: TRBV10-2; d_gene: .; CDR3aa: CASSAEGGGYEQYF; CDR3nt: TGCGCCAGCAGTGCCGAGGGGGGCGGGTACGAGCAGTACTTC
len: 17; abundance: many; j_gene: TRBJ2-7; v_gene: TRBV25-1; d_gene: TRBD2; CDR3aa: CASSEPGLAGSRYEQYF; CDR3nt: TGTGCCAGCAGTGAGCCGGGACTAGCGGGATCGAGGTACGAGCAGTACTTC
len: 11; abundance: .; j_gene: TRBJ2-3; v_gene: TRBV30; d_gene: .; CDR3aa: CAWSSGGTQYF; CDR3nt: TGTGCCTGGAGTTCCGGAGGTACGCAGTATTTT
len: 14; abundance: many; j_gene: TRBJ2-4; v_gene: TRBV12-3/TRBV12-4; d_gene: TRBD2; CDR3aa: CASSSQGGENIQYF; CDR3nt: TGTGCCAGCAGCTCTCAGGGAGGGGAAAACATTCAGTACTTC
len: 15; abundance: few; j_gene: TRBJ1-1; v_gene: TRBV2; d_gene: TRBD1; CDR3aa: CASSALTGDGTEAFF; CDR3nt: TGTGCCAGCAGTGCCTTGACAGGGGATGGCACTGAAGCTTTCTTT
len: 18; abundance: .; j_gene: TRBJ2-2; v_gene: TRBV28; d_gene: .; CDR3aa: CASSPLREGAKGTGELFF; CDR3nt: TGTGCCAGCTCACCCCTACGGGAGGGGGCTAAGGGCACCGGGGAGCTGTTTTTT
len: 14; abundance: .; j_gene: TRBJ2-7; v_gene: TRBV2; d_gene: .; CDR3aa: CASSPPPGTYEQYF; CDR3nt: TGTGCCAGCAGCCCCCCTCCGGGGACTTACGAGCAGTACTTC
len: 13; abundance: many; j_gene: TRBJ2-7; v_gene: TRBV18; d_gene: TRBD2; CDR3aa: CASSPISGREQYF; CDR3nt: TGTGCCAGCTCACCAATTAGCGGGCGGGAGCAGTACTTC
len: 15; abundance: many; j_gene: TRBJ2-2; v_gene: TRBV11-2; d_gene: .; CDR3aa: CASSRVQGNTGELFF; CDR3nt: TGTGCCAGCAGCCGTGTACAGGGGAACACCGGGGAGCTGTTTTTT
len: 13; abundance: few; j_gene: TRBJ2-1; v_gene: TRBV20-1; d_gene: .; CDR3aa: CSASPDYYNEQFF; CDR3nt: TGCAGTGCTAGTCCCGACTATTACAATGAGCAGTTCTTC
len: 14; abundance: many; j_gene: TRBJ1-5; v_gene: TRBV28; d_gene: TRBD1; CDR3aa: CASMDRALVQPQHF; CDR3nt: TGTGCCAGCATGGACAGGGCCCTCGTTCAGCCCCAGCATTTT
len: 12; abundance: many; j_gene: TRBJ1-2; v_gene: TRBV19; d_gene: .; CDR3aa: CASSAEAYGYTF; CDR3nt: TGTGCCAGTAGTGCGGAGGCATATGGCTACACCTTC
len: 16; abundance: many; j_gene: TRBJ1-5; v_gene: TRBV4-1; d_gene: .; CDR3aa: CASSQDGGARFQPQHF; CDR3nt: TGCGCCAGCAGCCAAGATGGAGGGGCCAGGTTTCAGCCCCAGCATTTT
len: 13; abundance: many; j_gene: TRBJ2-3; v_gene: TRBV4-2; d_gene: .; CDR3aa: CASSQISTDTQYF; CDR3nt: TGTGCCAGCAGCCAAATTAGCACAGATACGCAGTATTTT
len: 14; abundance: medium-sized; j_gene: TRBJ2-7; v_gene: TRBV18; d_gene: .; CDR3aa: CASSRGAGTYEQYF; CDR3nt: TGTGCCAGCTCACGCGGGGCAGGAACCTACGAGCAGTACTTC
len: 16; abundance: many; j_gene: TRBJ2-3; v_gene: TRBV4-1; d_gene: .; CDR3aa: CASSMAHETSTDTQYF; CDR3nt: TGCGCCAGCAGCATGGCACATGAGACTAGCACAGATACGCAGTATTTT
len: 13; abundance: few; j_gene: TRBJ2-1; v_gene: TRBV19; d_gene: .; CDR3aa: CASSYTKNNEQFF; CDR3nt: TGTGCCAGTAGTTATACCAAAAACAATGAGCAGTTCTTC
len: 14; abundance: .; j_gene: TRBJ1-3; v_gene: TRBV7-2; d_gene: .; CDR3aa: CASSFSASGNTIYF; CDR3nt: TGTGCCAGCAGCTTCAGCGCGTCTGGAAACACCATATATTTT
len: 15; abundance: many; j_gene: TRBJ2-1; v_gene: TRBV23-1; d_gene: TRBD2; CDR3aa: CATRRKRENYNEQFF; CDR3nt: TGCGCCACCAGAAGGAAGCGGGAGAACTACAATGAGCAGTTCTTC
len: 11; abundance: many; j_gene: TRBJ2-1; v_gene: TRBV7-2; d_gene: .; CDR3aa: CASSNRHEQFF; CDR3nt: TGTGCCAGCAGCAACCGGCATGAGCAGTTCTTC
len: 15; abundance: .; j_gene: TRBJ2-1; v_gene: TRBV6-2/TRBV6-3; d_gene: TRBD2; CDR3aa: CASSPSGGGYNEQFF; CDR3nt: TGTGCCAGCAGTCCCAGCGGGGGCGGTTACAATGAGCAGTTCTTC
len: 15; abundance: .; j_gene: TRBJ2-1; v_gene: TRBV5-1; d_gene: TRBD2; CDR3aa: CASSSSGRAENEQFF; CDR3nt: TGCGCCAGCAGCTCTAGCGGGAGGGCCGAGAATGAGCAGTTCTTC
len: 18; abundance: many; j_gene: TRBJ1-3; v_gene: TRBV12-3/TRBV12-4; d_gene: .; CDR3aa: CASTPQGPFLGSGNTIYF; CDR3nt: TGTGCCAGCACTCCGCAGGGACCCTTTTTGGGCTCTGGAAACACCATATATTTT
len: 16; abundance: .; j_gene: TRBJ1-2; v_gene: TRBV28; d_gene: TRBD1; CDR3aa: CASITFRDRTNYGYTF; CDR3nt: TGTGCCAGCATTACATTCCGGGACAGGACTAACTATGGCTACACCTTC
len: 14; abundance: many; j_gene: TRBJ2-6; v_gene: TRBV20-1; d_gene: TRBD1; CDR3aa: CSALTGMGANVLTF; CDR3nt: TGCAGTGCCTTGACAGGGATGGGGGCCAACGTCCTGACTTTC
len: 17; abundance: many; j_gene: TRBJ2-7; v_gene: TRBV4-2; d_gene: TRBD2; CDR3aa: CASSQDPGREPGYEQYF; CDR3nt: TGTGCCAGCAGCCAAGACCCTGGGCGGGAGCCAGGCTACGAGCAGTACTTC
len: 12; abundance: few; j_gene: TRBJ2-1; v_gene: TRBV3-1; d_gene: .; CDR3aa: CASSQVGREQFF; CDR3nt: TGTGCCAGCAGCCAAGTTGGGCGGGAGCAGTTCTTC
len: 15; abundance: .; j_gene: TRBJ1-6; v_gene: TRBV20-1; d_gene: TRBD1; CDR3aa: CSARPRTGDNSPLHF; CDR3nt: TGCAGTGCTAGACCACGGACAGGCGATAATTCACCCCTCCACTTT
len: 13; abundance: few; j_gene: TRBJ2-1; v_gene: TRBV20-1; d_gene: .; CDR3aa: CSAPRTGPNKQFF; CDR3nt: TGCAGTGCTCCCCGGACTGGGCCGAATAAGCAGTTCTTC
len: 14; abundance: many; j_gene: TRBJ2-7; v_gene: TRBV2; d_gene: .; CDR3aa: CASSELDRTYEQYF; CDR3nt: TGTGCCAGCAGTGAACTCGACAGGACCTACGAGCAGTACTTC
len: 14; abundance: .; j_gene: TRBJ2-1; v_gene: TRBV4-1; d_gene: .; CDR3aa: CASSLAPSYNEQFF; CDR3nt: TGCGCCAGCAGCCTTGCCCCCAGCTACAATGAGCAGTTCTTC
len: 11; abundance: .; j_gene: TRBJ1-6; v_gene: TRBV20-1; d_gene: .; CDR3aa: CSARGRSPLHF; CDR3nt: TGCAGTGCTAGAGGGCGATCACCCCTCCACTTT
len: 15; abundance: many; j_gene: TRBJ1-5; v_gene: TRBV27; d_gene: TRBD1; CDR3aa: CASSRDSNSNQPQHF; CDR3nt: TGTGCCAGCAGTCGGGACAGTAATAGCAATCAGCCCCAGCATTTT
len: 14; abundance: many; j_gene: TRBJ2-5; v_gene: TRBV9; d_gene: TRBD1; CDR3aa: CASSVTGGRETQYF; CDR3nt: TGTGCCAGCAGCGTCACAGGGGGCCGGGAGACCCAGTACTTC
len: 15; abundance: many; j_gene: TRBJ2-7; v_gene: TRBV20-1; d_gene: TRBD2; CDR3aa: CSAKRLAGVTYEQYF; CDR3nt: TGCAGTGCCAAGCGACTAGCGGGGGTTACCTACGAGCAGTACTTC
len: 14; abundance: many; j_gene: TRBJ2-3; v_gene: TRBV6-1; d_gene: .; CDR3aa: CASNADTEGDTQYF; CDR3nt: TGTGCCAGCAACGCGGATACCGAGGGGGATACGCAGTATTTT
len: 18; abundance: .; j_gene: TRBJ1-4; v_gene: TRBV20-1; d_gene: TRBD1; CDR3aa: CSARDGGTGGASNEKLFF; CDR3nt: TGCAGTGCTAGAGATGGGGGAACAGGGGGCGCGTCTAATGAAAAACTGTTTTTT
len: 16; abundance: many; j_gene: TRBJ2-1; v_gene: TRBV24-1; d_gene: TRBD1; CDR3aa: CATSDLGQGGRNEQFF; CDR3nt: TGTGCCACCAGTGATTTAGGACAGGGGGGTCGGAATGAGCAGTTCTTC
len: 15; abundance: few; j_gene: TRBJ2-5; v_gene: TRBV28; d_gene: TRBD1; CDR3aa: CASSAAGGAAKTQYF; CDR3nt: TGTGCCAGCAGTGCCGCAGGGGGTGCCGCGAAGACCCAGTACTTC
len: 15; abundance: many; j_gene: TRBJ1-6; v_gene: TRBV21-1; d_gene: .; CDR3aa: CASSAPGQYNSPLHF; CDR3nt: TGTGCCAGCAGCGCACCGGGACAGTATAATTCACCCCTCCACTTT
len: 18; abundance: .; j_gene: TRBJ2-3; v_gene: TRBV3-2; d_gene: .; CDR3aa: CASSQDQGGGANTDTQYF; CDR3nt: TGTGCCAGCAGCCAAGATCAGGGCGGGGGGGCTAACACAGATACGCAGTATTTT
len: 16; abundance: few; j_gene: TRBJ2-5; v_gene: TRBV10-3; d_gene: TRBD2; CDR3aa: CAISESRGGYQETQYF; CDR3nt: TGTGCCATCAGTGAGTCTCGCGGGGGGTACCAAGAGACCCAGTACTTC
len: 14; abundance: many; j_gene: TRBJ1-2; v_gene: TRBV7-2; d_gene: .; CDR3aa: CASAPLGIGYGYTF; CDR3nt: TGTGCCAGCGCCCCGTTGGGGATCGGGTATGGCTACACCTTC
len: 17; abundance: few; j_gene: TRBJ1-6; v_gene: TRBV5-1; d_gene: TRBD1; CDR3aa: CASSLYGTGKVDSPLHF; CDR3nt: TGCGCCAGCAGCTTATACGGGACAGGCAAGGTGGATTCACCCCTCCACTTT
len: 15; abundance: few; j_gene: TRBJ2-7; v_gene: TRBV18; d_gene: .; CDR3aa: CASSPRQEARYEQYF; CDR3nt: TGTGCCAGCTCACCTCGACAGGAGGCGAGGTACGAGCAGTACTTC
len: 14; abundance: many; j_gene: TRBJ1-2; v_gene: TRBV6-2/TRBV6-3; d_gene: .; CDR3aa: CASSYGAGDYGYTF; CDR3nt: TGTGCCAGCAGTTACGGGGCCGGAGACTATGGCTACACCTTC
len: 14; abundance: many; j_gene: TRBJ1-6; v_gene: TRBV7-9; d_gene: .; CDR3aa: CASSLQGENSPLHF; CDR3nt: TGTGCCAGCAGCCTACAGGGAGAGAATTCACCCCTCCACTTT